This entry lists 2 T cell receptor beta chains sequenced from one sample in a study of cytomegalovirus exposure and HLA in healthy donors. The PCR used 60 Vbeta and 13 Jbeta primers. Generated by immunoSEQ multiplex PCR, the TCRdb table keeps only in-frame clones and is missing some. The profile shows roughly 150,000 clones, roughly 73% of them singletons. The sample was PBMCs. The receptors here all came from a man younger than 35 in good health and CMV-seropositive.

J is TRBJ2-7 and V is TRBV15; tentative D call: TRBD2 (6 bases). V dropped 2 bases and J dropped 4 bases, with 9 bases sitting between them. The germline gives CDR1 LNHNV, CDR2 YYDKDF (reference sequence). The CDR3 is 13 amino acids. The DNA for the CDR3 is TGTGCCACCAGCAGACCAGGGACTTACGAGCAGTACTTC. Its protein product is CATSRPGTYEQYF.

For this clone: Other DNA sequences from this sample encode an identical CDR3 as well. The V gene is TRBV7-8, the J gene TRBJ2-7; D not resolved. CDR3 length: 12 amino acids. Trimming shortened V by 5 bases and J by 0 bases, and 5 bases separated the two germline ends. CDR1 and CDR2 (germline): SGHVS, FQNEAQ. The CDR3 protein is CASSTYSYEQYF. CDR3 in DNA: TGTGCCAGCAGCACATACTCCTACGAGCAGTACTTC.